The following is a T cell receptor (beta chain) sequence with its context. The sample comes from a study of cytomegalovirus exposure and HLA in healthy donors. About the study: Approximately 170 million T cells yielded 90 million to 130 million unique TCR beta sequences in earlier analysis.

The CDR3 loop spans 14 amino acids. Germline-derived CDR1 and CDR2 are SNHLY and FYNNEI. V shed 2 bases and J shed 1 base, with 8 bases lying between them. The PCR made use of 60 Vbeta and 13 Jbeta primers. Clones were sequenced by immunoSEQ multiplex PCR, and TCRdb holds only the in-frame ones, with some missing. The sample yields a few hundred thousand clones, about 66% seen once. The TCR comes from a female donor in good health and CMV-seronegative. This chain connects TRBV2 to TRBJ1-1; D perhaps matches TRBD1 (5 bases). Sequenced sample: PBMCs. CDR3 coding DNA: TGTGCCAGCAGTGAATCGCAGGGGAACACTGAAGCTTTCTTT. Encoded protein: CASSESQGNTEAFF.